What follows are 4 T cell receptor beta chains derived from one specimen sequenced in a study of T cells in Graves' hyperthyroidism and ophthalmopathy. There were TCR beta CDR3 regions amplified from RNA transcripts. The HTBI set primed first-round TCR CDR3 RT-PCR. Each CDR3 protein gets one entry after TCRdb re-called the multiplex PCR reads with MiXCR. The table includes more than 300,000 distinct CDR3 sequences, roughly 13% detected once. The sample consisted of blood. The receptor source for this set is a woman under 30 with Graves' hyperthyroidism.

This clonotype was seen a few times. The CDR3 is CASSAMGLLYTEAFF. The DNA for the CDR3 is TGTGCCAGCAGTGCCATGGGGCTGCTCTACACTGAAGCTTTCTTT. The V gene is TRBV6-1, the J gene TRBJ1-1, with a possible D match to TRBD1 (5 bases). V gave up 4 bases and J gave up 3 bases, with 15 bases separating them. The CDR3 consists of 15 residues. Germline V gene data show CDR1 as MNHNS and CDR2 as SASEGT.

In its sample, this clonotype was seen many times. J is TRBJ1-3 and V is TRBV29-1; D is undetermined. The CDR3 is 14 amino acids. V dropped 7 bases and J dropped 0 bases, with 13 bases sitting between them. Germline CDR1 is SQVTM and CDR2 is ANQGSEA. CDR3 protein: CSAGGVNSGNTIYF. CDR3 in DNA: TGCAGCGCCGGCGGGGTAAACTCTGGAAACACCATATATTTT.

In this sample, this clonotype turned up many times. The V and J genes are TRBV12-3 or TRBV12-4 and TRBJ2-2; the match to TRBD2 covers 9 bases. V shed 5 bases and J 4 bases; nucleotides not matched to a gene: 5. The length of the CDR3 is 15 residues. The CDR3 here is CASSRTSVSTGELFF. CDR3 DNA: TGTGCCAGCAGTCGGACTAGCGTCAGCACCGGGGAGCTGTTTTTT.

This clonotype was seen many times. The chain employs TRBV12-3 or TRBV12-4 and TRBJ2-5; TRBD2 might be the D (5 bases). The V end was cut by 6 bases, the J end by 3 bases, with 14 bases between. This CDR3 is built from 14 residues. Here the CDR3 DNA reads TGTGCCAGCAGATCTCGGACTGGGGAAGAGACCCAGTACTTC. Amino acid sequence: CASRSRTGEETQYF.